Below are 30 T cell receptor beta chains sequenced from a single sample in a study of graft-versus-host responses after intestinal transplantation (dated by TCRdb to about 2021). Library preparation employed the immunoSEQ multiplex PCR assay. TCRdb provides this immuneACCESS table in a form limited to in-frame rearrangements. Some clones are lacking; in checked studies, under half of them reflect an unresolved V gene, and why the rest are absent is not known. This sample holds around 21,000 clones; about a third were observed only once. Clones ranked in the top ten supply 9.2% of the sample. What this sample's time point label stands for: cells obtained before transplantation from donor or recipient. Mixed lymphocyte reactions plated around 200,000 CFSE-labeled pre-transplant responders with around 200,000 irradiated violet-dye-labeled stimulators and were cultured for five to seven days. This specimen consisted of alloreactive CD8+ T cells from a mixed lymphocyte reaction culture, obtained before intestinal transplant. This specimen's cell subset or site label, interpreted: CFSE-low proliferating T cells sorted from roughly 6-day pre-transplant mixed lymphocyte reaction (GvH or HvG direction). Receptors were obtained from a human patient who received an intestinal transplant.

The gene calls are TRBV7-9 and TRBJ1-2; D is perhaps TRBD1 (6 bases). Germline CDR1 reads SEHNR; CDR2 reads FQNEAQ (reference sequence). The V and J ends lost 5 bases and 8 bases respectively, with 21 bases between them. This CDR3 is built from 15 residues. CDR3 sequence: CASSTTFRGEGGYTF. DNA for the CDR3: TGTGCCAGCAGCACAACATTCAGGGGAGAGGGCGGCTACACCTTC.

The chain combines TRBV19 with TRBJ1-2; D is uncertain. The V gene's germline CDR1 is LNHDA and CDR2 SQIVND (reference sequence). Trimming removed 10 bases from V and 5 bases from J, with 14 bases in between. The CDR3 extends over 12 amino acids. CDR3 sequence reads: CATCCRRYGYTF. In DNA, the CDR3 is TGTGCCACCTGCTGCAGGAGATATGGCTACACCTTC.

The chain uses TRBV28 and TRBJ1-5; 8 bases match TRBD1. The CDR3 totals 16 residues. V lost 1 base to trimming and J lost 5 bases; unmatched junction nucleotides: 7. Germline assignment: CDR1 MDHEN and CDR2 SYDVKM. DNA of the CDR3: TGTGCCAGCAGTTTATTGGCAGGGGGCCTCTATCAGCCCCAGCATTTT. It codes for CASSLLAGGLYQPQHF.

The chain uses TRBV21-1 and TRBJ1-4; TRBD1 reflects the table's D call only, with no check against the DNA. TRBV21-1 is a recognized pseudogene. This CDR3 has 13 amino acids. The CDR3 sequence is CASSIRQNEKLFF. CDR3 sequence (DNA): TGTGCCAGCAGCATCCGACAGAATGAAAAACTGTTTTTT.

The chain uses TRBV4-1 and TRBJ2-7; 7 nucleotides agree with TRBD1. CDR1 and CDR2 (germline): MGHRA, YSYEKL. CDR3 length: 14 amino acids. With 4 bases clipped from V and 6 bases from J, the junction kept 9 bases outside the gene matches. For the CDR3, the DNA is TGCGCCAGCAGCCCAGGGGGTTTAGGGCTCGAGCAGTACTTC. Protein: CASSPGGLGLEQYF.

DNA for the CDR3: TGTGCCAGCAGCTTAGGACAGGGGGCTGGAAACACCATATATTTT. Protein product: CASSLGQGAGNTIYF. The chain recombines TRBV7-9 with TRBJ1-3; TRBD1 agrees at 9 bases. In germline, CDR1 is SEHNR, CDR2 FQNEAQ (reference sequence). With V trimmed by 1 base and J by 2 bases, 0 bases remained unmatched. CDR3 length equals 15 residues.

This clone has just a few counts. The V gene is TRBV6-5, the J gene TRBJ1-2; D uncertain. Trimming took off 2 bases at V and 7 bases at J, with 8 bases between the two ends. The CDR3 consists of 12 residues. CDR1 and CDR2 from the germline V gene are MNHEY and SVGAGI. DNA of the CDR3: TGTGCCAGCAGTTACGGTGGAAGTGGCTACACCTTC. This codes for CASSYGGSGYTF.

This sequence joins TRBV7-9 and TRBJ1-3; 8 bases are a match to TRBD1. V lost 5 bases and J lost 3; bases outside the gene matches: 6. The CDR3 consists of 15 residues. Germline V lookup: CDR1 SEHNR, CDR2 FQNEAQ (reference sequence). Here the CDR3 DNA reads TGTGCCAGCAGCCCCAGGGACAGGAGTGGAAACACCATATATTTT. Encoded protein: CASSPRDRSGNTIYF.

The rearrangement joins TRBV7-6 to TRBJ2-1; D possibly corresponds to TRBD2 (5 bases). Germline V gene lookup returns CDR1 SGHVS and CDR2 FNYEAQ. The V end was cut by 4 bases, the J end by 0 bases, with 10 bases between. The CDR3 length is 15 residues. CDR3 nucleotides: TGTGCCAGCAGCTCGGACTGGAGCTCCTACAATGAGCAGTTCTTC. Translating gives CASSSDWSSYNEQFF.

The chain carries TRBV15 and TRBJ2-5, with D perhaps assigned TRBD1 or TRBD2 (5 bases each). Trimming took off 0 bases at V and 1 base at J, with 6 bases between the two ends. Germline CDR1 and CDR2: LNHNV and YYDKDF (reference sequence). The CDR3 runs to 14 residues. The CDR3 reads CATSRDGGQETQYF. The CDR3 coding sequence is TGTGCCACCAGCAGAGATGGGGGCCAAGAGACCCAGTACTTC. Variable domain in full (rest from reference TRBV15 and TRBJ2-5): DAMVIQNPRYQVTQFGKPVTLSCSQTLNHNVMYWYQQKSSQAPKLLFHYYDKDFNNEADTPDNFQSRRPNTSFCFLDIRSPGLGDTAMYLCATSRDGGQETQYFGPGTRLLVL.

This clone has more than one count but fewer than ten. The CDR3 region has the DNA TGTGCCAGCAGCGTAGGAACTAATGAAAAACTGTTTTTT. Protein product: CASSVGTNEKLFF. The chain uses TRBV9 and TRBJ1-4; D call uncertain. The CDR3 is 13 amino acids. Trimming took 0 bases from V and 1 from J, leaving 1 base between them. Germline V gene lookup returns CDR1 SGDLS and CDR2 YYNGEE.

The chain employs TRBV19 and TRBJ2-3; D uncertain. CDR1 is LNHDA, CDR2 SQIVND, per germline (reference sequence). V shed 0 bases and J shed 5 bases, with 12 bases lying between them. The CDR3 has 15 amino acids. CDR3 region: CASSIDLGLVDTQYF. The CDR3 bases are TGTGCCAGTAGTATAGATCTTGGGTTAGTAGATACGCAGTATTTT.

The J gene is TRBJ1-5, the V gene TRBV6-6; D gene unclear. The germline V gene encodes CDR1 MNHNY and CDR2 SVGAGI (reference sequence). The V gene lost 5 bases and the J gene lost 0 bases, with 8 bases spanning the gap. This CDR3 is built from 14 residues. This CDR3 is CASSPTDSNQPQHF. The CDR3 region has the DNA TGTGCCAGCAGTCCAACCGATAGCAATCAGCCCCAGCATTTT.

This chain uses TRBV6-1 with TRBJ2-1; D unresolved. The CDR3 contains 13 residues. The V gene lost 2 bases and the J gene lost 5 bases, with 7 bases spanning the gap. CDR1 is MNHNS, CDR2 SASEGT, per germline. In DNA, the CDR3 is TGTGCCAGCAGTGAACAGGCCCACAATGAGCAGTTCTTC. It specifies CASSEQAHNEQFF.

This clone was seen a handful of times. The chain links TRBV7-9 to TRBJ2-3; tentative D call: TRBD2 (5 bases). V was shortened by 6 bases and J by 2 bases, with 12 bases between the two germline ends. This CDR3 is built from 14 residues. The germline gives CDR1 SEHNR, CDR2 FQNEAQ (reference sequence). The CDR3 DNA reads as TGTGCCAGCAGTACTATAGCGATCACAGATACGCAGTATTTT. This encodes CASSTIAITDTQYF.

This chain links TRBV5-4 with TRBJ2-7; no clear D. The CDR3 is 13 amino acids. CDR1 SGHNT and CDR2 YYREEE come from the germline V gene (reference sequence). Trimming removed 0 bases from V and 3 bases from J, with 7 bases in between. CDR3 DNA: TGTGCCAGCAGCTTGGCCCCCGACTACGAGCAGTACTTC. Its protein product is CASSLAPDYEQYF.

The CDR3: CASSLGPGSDEQFF. The CDR3 DNA sequence: TGTGCCAGCAGCTTGGGCCCAGGGAGCGATGAGCAGTTCTTC. V usage is TRBV5-4 and J usage is TRBJ2-1, with D perhaps assigned TRBD1 or TRBD2 (5 bases each). Germline-derived CDR1 and CDR2 are SGHNT and YYREEE (reference sequence). This CDR3 is built from 14 residues. Between the trimmed V and J ends, which lost 0 bases and 8 bases, there was a span of 12 bases.

This sequence joins TRBV25-1 and TRBJ2-7; maybe TRBD2 (6 bases). The V and J ends lost 8 bases and 1 base respectively, with 9 bases between them. The germline V gene encodes CDR1 MGHDK and CDR2 SYGVNS. The CDR3 totals 12 residues. The CDR3 region is CASGDLSYEQYF. The CDR3 DNA reads TGTGCCAGCGGGGACTTATCCTACGAGCAGTACTTC.

The rearrangement joins TRBV6-6 to TRBJ2-7; D is unclear. Germline V gene sequence: CDR1 MNHNY, CDR2 SVGAGI (reference sequence). The CDR3 has 11 residues. V lost 2 bases to trimming and J lost 5 bases, with 4 bases between them. The CDR3 is CASSYRHEQYF. The CDR3, as DNA: TGTGCCAGCAGTTACAGGCACGAGCAGTACTTC.

The chain employs TRBV5-6 and TRBJ2-7, with D uncertain. Germline V gives CDR1 SGHDT, CDR2 YYEEEE. The V end lost 3 bases, the J end lost 2 bases, and 9 bases lay between the germline ends. This CDR3 region has 13 residues. CDR3 sequence: CASSSPTPYEQYF. The CDR3 region has the DNA TGTGCCAGCAGCTCCCCTACTCCCTACGAGCAGTACTTC. Combining the CDR3 with reference TRBV5-6 and TRBJ2-7 gives the whole variable domain DAGVTQSPTHLIKTRGQQVTLRCSPKSGHDTVSWYQQALGQGPQFIFQYYEEEERQRGNFPDRFSGHQFPNYSSELNVNALLLGDSALYLCASSSPTPYEQYFGPGTRLTVT.

The chain recombines TRBV16 with TRBJ2-7; 7 positions agree with TRBD2. The CDR3 extends over 16 amino acids. Germline values: CDR1 KGHSY, CDR2 FQNENV. Trimming at V came to 4 bases and at J to 4 bases, leaving 13 bases not matched to a gene. CDR3 nucleotide sequence: TGTGCCAGCAGCCCCCACGGGGCGGGAGCGTATTACGAGCAGTACTTC. Its translation: CASSPHGAGAYYEQYF.

V and J are TRBV9 and TRBJ2-5; possibly TRBD2 for D (6 bases). V lost 2 bases and J lost 4, with 24 bases in between. CDR1 is SGDLS and CDR2 is YYNGEE in the germline V gene. This CDR3 region has 18 residues. CDR3 protein: CASSVLDIFGSISETQYF. In DNA form, the CDR3 reads TGTGCCAGCAGCGTCCTCGATATATTCGGGAGCATCTCAGAGACCCAGTACTTC.

This rearrangement joins TRBV6-1 to TRBJ1-2, with TRBD1 matching 9 bases. V lost 5 bases and J lost 4; bases outside the gene matches: 5. Per the germline V gene, CDR1 is MNHNS and CDR2 is SASEGT. The CDR3 sequence is 14 residues long. The CDR3 loop reads CASSLGQGGYGYTF. DNA for the CDR3: TGTGCCAGCAGTTTGGGACAGGGAGGCTATGGCTACACCTTC.

For this clone: A single base separates this from a much larger clone, so it may be a read error. The chain recombines TRBV4-2 with TRBJ2-7, with unresolved D. V shed 1 base and J shed 7 bases, with 8 bases lying between them. This CDR3 region has 12 residues. Per the germline V gene, CDR1 is LGHNA and CDR2 is YNFKEQ. DNA of the CDR3: TGTGCCAGCAGCCAAGTGGGCGGAGAGCAGTACTTC. Translated, it gives CASSQVGGEQYF.

This clone was seen more than once but under ten times. The chain joins TRBV4-3 to TRBJ1-4; tentative D call: TRBD1 (5 bases). The V end was cut by 3 bases, the J end by 7 bases, with 9 bases between. Germline V gene lookup returns CDR1 LGHNA and CDR2 YSLEER. The CDR3 extends over 13 amino acids. This CDR3 is CASSHATAEKLFF. The CDR3 coding sequence is TGCGCCAGCAGCCATGCGACAGCTGAAAAACTGTTTTTT.

The rearrangement uses TRBV7-9 and TRBJ2-3; D might be TRBD1 or TRBD2, each matching 7 bases. The V gene's germline CDR1 is SEHNR and CDR2 FQNEAQ (reference sequence). The CDR3 has 16 amino acids. Trimming pared 5 bases from V and 0 bases from J, leaving 15 bases between. CDR3 in amino acids: CASSPGGRASTDTQYF. In nucleotides, the CDR3 is TGTGCCAGCAGCCCAGGGGGGAGGGCCAGCACAGATACGCAGTATTTT.

This sequence joins TRBV7-2 and TRBJ2-7; maybe TRBD1 (6 bases). The CDR3 has 15 residues. Deletions cut 0 bases from V and 2 bases from J, with 11 bases between. From germline, CDR1 is SGHTA and CDR2 FQGNSA. The CDR3 is CASSLADSRAYEQYF. CDR3 DNA sequence: TGTGCCAGCAGCTTAGCGGACAGCCGAGCCTACGAGCAGTACTTC.

This clone turned up a few times. The genes are TRBV29-1 and TRBJ2-1; D is unclear. Germline V CDR1 and CDR2: SQVTM, ANQGSEA. The CDR3 is 12 residues long. V was trimmed by 0 bases and J by 8 bases, leaving 8 bases between them. The CDR3 coding sequence is TGCAGCGTTGAAGAAGGCCCCCATGAGCAGTTCTTC. Encoded protein: CSVEEGPHEQFF.

The chain joins TRBV6-5 to TRBJ1-1; D remains unclear. V was pared by 6 bases and J by 4 bases, with 9 bases between. The germline V gene encodes CDR1 MNHEY and CDR2 SVGAGI. This CDR3 spans 12 amino acids. The CDR3, as DNA: TGTGCCAGCAGGTTCAGTGGCACTGAAGCTTTCTTT. The encoded protein is CASRFSGTEAFF.

This clone has a handful of counts. The chain employs TRBV27 and TRBJ2-5; tentative D call: TRBD1 (6 bases). Germline-derived CDR1 and CDR2 are MNHEY and SMNVEV (reference sequence). Trimming left V 9 bases short and J 5 bases short, with 22 bases between. This CDR3 comprises 15 residues. The CDR3, as DNA: TGTGCCAGTGGCCCCGGATACAGGGCGGAGGAGACCCAGTACTTC. It translates to CASGPGYRAEETQYF.